This paragraph reports one T cell receptor (beta chain). Antigen: not known. This specimen comes from a study of CD8+ T cells in alopecia areata. Study-level results: As there was one nonresponder, how baseline CD8+ expansion relates to response remains uncertain. Sequencing of scalp samples also captures resident alphabeta T cells of normal skin. In scalp and blood, many expanded lesional clones persisted during tofacitinib.

Indicated treatment: oral pan-JAK inhibitor, 5-10 mg twice daily. RNA extraction was followed by reverse transcription into cDNA, which acted as the sequencing template. The table came from immunoSEQ multiplex PCR; TCRdb's copy has only in-frame clones and leaves some out. There are approximately 140,000 clones in the sample; about 85% occur only once, and less than 15% lies in the top ten. Source: CD8+ T cells sorted from blood, taken at week 4, from a patient treated with tofacitinib. The sequence came from a human donor with alopecia areata.

The CDR3 loop reads CAWSIGVNQPQHF. For the CDR3, the DNA is TGTGCCTGGAGTATAGGGGTCAACCAGCCCCAGCATTTT. V and J are TRBV30 and TRBJ1-5, with D maybe TRBD1 (5 bases). The CDR3 is 13 amino acids. Germline V lookup: CDR1 GTSNPN, CDR2 SVGIG (reference sequence). V lost 2 bases and J 7 bases, leaving 12 bases between the germline ends. The variable domain in full, completed from reference TRBV30 and TRBJ1-5, reads SQTIHQWPATLVQPVGSPLSLECTVEGTSNPNLYWYRQAAGRGLQLLFYSVGIGQISSEVPQNLSASRPQDRQFILSSKKLLLSDSGFYLCAWSIGVNQPQHFGDGTRLSIL.